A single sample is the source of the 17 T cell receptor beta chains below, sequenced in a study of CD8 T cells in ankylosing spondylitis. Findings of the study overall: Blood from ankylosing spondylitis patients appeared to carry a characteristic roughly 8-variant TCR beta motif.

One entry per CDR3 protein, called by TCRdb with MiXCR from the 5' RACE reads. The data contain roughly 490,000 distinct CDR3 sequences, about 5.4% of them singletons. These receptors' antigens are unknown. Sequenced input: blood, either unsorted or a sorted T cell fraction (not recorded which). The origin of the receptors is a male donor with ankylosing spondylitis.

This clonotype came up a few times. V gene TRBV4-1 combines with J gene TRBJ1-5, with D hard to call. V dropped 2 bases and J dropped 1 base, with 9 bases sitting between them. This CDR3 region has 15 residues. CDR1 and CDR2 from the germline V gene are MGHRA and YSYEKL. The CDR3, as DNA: TGCGCCAGCAGCCAAACTCGTTCAAGCAATCAGCCCCAGCATTTT. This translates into CASSQTRSSNQPQHF.

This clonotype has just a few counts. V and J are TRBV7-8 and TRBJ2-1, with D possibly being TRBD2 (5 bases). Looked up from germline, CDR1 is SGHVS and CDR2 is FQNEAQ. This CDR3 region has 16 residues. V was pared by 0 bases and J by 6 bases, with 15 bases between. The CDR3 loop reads CASSLARGRSGNEQFF. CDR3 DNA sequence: TGTGCCAGCAGCTTAGCGCGTGGGAGATCCGGCAATGAGCAGTTCTTC. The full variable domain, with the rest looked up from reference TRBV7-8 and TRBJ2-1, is GAGVSQSPRYKVAKRGQDVALRCDPISGHVSLFWYQQALGQGPEFLTYFQNEAQLDKSGLPSDRFFAERPEGSVSTLKIQRTQQEDSAVYLCASSLARGRSGNEQFFGPGTRLTVL.

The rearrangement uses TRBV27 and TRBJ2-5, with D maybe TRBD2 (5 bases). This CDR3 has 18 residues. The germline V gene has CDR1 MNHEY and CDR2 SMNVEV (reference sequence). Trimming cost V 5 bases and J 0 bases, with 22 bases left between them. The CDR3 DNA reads TGTGCCAGCAGTCGAAACTACGGGGTACTCCTCCACCAAGAGACCCAGTACTTC. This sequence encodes CASSRNYGVLLHQETQYF.

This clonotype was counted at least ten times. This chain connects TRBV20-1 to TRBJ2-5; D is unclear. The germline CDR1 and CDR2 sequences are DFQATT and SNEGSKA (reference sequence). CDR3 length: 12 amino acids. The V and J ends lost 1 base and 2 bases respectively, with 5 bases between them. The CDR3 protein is CSARGAQETQYF. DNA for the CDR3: TGCAGTGCTAGAGGGGCGCAAGAGACCCAGTACTTC.

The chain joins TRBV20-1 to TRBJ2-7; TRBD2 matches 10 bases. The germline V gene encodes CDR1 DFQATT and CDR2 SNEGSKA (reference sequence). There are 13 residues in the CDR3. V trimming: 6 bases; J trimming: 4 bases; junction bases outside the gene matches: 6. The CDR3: CSAVAGGVYEQYF. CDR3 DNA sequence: TGCAGTGCCGTAGCGGGAGGTGTGTACGAGCAGTACTTC.

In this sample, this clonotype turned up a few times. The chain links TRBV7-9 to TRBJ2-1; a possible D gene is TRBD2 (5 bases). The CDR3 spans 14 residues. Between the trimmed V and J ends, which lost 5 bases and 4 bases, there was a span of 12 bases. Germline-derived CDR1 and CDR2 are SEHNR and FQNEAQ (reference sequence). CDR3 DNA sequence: TGTGCCAGCAGCACCCTCACTAGATACAATGAGCAGTTCTTC. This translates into CASSTLTRYNEQFF.

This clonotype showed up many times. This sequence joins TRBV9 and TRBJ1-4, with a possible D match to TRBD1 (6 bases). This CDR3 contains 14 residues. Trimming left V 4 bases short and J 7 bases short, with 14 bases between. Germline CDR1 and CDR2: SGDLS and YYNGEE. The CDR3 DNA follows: TGTGCCAGCAGCATACAGGGAGGGCGTGAAAAACTGTTTTTT. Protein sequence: CASSIQGGREKLFF. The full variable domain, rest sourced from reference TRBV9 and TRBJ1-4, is DSGVTQTPKHLITATGQRVTLRCSPRSGDLSVYWYQQSLDQGLQFLIQYYNGEERAKGNILERFSAQQFPDLHSELNLSSLELGDSALYFCASSIQGGREKLFFGSGTQLSVL.

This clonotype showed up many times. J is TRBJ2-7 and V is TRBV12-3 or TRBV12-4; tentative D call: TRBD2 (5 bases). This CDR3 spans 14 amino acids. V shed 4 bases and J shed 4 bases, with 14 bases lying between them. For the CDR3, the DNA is TGTGCCAGCAGTTGGGGTGCGGGCATATACGAGCAGTACTTC. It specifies CASSWGAGIYEQYF.

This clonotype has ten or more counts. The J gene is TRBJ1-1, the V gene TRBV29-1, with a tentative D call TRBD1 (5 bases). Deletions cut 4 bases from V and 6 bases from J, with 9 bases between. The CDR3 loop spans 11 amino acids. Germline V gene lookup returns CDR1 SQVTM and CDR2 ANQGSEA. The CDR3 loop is CSVVRGPEAFF. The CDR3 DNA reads TGCAGCGTTGTTAGGGGACCTGAAGCTTTCTTT.

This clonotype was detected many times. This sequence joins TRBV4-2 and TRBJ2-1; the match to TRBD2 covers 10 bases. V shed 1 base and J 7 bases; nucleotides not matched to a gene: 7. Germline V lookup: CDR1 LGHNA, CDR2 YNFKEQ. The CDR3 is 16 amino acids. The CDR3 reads CASSQAIGLAANEQFF. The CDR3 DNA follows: TGTGCCAGCAGCCAAGCAATAGGACTAGCGGCGAATGAGCAGTTCTTC.

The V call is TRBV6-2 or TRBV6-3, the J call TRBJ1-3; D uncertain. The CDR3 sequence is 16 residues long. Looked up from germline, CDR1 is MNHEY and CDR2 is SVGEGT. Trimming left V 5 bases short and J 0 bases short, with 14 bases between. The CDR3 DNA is TGTGCCAGCAGTCGAAGGGTCGCTTTCTCTGGAAACACCATATATTTT. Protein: CASSRRVAFSGNTIYF.

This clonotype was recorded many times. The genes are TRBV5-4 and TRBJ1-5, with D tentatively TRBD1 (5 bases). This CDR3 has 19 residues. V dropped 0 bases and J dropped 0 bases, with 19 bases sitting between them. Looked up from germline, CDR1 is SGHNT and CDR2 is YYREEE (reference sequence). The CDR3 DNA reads TGTGCCAGCAGCTTGGCCCCAGGGCTGCACGAGTATAGCAATCAGCCCCAGCATTTT. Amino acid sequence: CASSLAPGLHEYSNQPQHF.

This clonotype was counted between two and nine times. CDR3 in DNA: TGTGCCAGCTCACCACCGTCGTGGGGGTCTGACGAGCAGTACTTC. It yields the protein CASSPPSWGSDEQYF. The rearrangement links TRBV18 to TRBJ2-7; either TRBD1 or TRBD2 may supply D (5 bases each). The CDR3 loop spans 15 amino acids. Germline CDR1 reads KGHSH; CDR2 reads LQKENI. V lost 0 bases to trimming and J lost 5 bases, with 14 bases between them. Supplemented by reference TRBV18 and TRBJ2-7, the full variable domain reads NAGVMQNPRHLVRRRGQEARLRCSPMKGHSHVYWYRQLPEEGLKFMVYLQKENIIDESGMPKERFSAEFPKEGPSILRIQQVVRGDSAAYFCASSPPSWGSDEQYFGPGTRLTVT.

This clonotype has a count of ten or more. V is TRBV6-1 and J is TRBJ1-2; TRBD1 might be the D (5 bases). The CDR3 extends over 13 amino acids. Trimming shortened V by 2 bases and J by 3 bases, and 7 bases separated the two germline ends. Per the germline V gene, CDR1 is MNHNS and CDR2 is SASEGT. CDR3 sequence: CASSERGDYGYTF. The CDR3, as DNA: TGTGCCAGCAGTGAAAGAGGGGACTATGGCTACACCTTC.

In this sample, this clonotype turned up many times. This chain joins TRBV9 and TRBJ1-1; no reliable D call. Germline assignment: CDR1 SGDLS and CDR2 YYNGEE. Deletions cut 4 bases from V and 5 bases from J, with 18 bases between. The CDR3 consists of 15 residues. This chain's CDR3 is CASSPNIEWGTEAFF. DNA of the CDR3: TGTGCCAGCAGCCCAAACATCGAGTGGGGAACTGAAGCTTTCTTT.

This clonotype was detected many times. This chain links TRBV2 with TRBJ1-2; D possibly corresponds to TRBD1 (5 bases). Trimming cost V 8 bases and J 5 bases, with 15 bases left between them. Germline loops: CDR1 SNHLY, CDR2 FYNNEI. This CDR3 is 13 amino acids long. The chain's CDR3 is CASGETAGYGYTF. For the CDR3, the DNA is TGTGCCAGCGGCGAGACAGCGGGATATGGCTACACCTTC.

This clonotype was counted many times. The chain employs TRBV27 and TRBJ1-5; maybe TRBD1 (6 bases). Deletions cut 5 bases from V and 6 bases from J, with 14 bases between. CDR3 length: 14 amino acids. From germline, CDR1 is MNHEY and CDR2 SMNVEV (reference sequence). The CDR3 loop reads CASSARGFGQPQHF. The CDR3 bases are TGTGCCAGCAGTGCCAGGGGATTCGGTCAGCCCCAGCATTTT.